The 8 T cell receptor beta chains given below trace back to one sample, sequenced in a study of CD8+CD57+ T cells in acquired aplastic anemia. Patients chosen for sequencing had CD8+CD57+ cells that had expanded, as shown by flow cytometry. Genomic DNA, serving as template, underwent TCR beta VDJ and CDR3 profiling. Each CDR3 protein gets one entry after TCRdb re-called the reads with MiXCR. The table has fewer than 200,000 distinct CDR3 sequences, around half seen once. Sequences were obtained from sorted CD4+, CD8+, or CD8+CD57+ T cells (not recorded which) from PBMCs. The receptors were sampled from a human donor with aplastic anemia.

This clonotype was picked up many times. The chain has TRBV12-5 and TRBJ2-3, with 7 bases lining up with TRBD2. Germline assignment: CDR1 LGHNT and CDR2 FRNRAP. The CDR3 covers 15 residues. Germline trimming cut 6 bases from V and 4 bases from J; bases unmatched to any gene: 10. In DNA, the CDR3 is TGTGCTAGTGGGGTAAGGTGGGGGGGGGCAGATACGCAGTATTTT. This gives the protein CASGVRWGGADTQYF.

The rearrangement links TRBV10-3 to TRBJ2-7, with D possibly matching TRBD1 (8 bases). Germline V gene sequence: CDR1 ENHRY, CDR2 SYGVKD. CDR3 length: 15 residues. With 0 bases removed from V and 5 bases from J, the gap between germline ends came to 14 bases. The CDR3 DNA is TGTGCCATCAGTGAGTCTGGTACAGGGGGGGACGAGCAGTACTTC. This encodes CAISESGTGGDEQYF.

J is TRBJ2-5 and V is TRBV7-9; 10 bases line up with TRBD1. V gave up 5 bases and J gave up 4 bases; unmatched junction bases: 7. CDR3 size: 15 residues. Germline CDR1 SEHNR, CDR2 FQNEAQ (reference sequence). The CDR3 sequence is CASSPRTGGGETQYF. CDR3 nucleotide sequence: TGTGCCAGCAGCCCGAGGACAGGGGGAGGAGAGACCCAGTACTTC.

This clonotype has at least ten counts. The chain couples TRBV30 to TRBJ1-2; D is uncertain. The V and J ends lost 5 bases and 5 bases respectively, with 6 bases between them. Germline CDR1 reads GTSNPN; CDR2 reads SVGIG (reference sequence). The CDR3 is 10 residues long. The CDR3 here is CAWSGYGYTF. The CDR3 nucleotides are TGTGCCTGGTCCGGATATGGCTACACCTTC.

This clonotype has at least ten counts. This chain connects TRBV7-9 to TRBJ1-5; no definite D call. Looked up from germline, CDR1 is SEHNR and CDR2 is FQNEAQ (reference sequence). CDR3 length equals 12 residues. The germline V and J ends were trimmed by 3 bases and 4 bases, with 4 bases remaining between them. DNA for the CDR3: TGTGCCAGCAGCTTGGGAAATCAGCCCCAGCATTTT. It codes for CASSLGNQPQHF.

This clonotype is termed medium-sized. The chain links TRBV19 to TRBJ1-6; D call uncertain. The CDR3 has 13 residues. Germline V gene lookup returns CDR1 LNHDA and CDR2 SQIVND (reference sequence). V shed 5 bases and J shed 9 bases, with 11 bases lying between them. The CDR3 sequence: CASSPTGVSPLHF. The DNA of the CDR3 is TGTGCCAGTAGTCCTACGGGAGTTTCACCCCTCCACTTT.

The rearrangement joins TRBV12-5 to TRBJ1-1; D perhaps matches TRBD1 (5 bases). Germline loops: CDR1 LGHNT, CDR2 FRNRAP. Trimming removed 6 bases at V and 7 bases at J, with 15 bases between. This CDR3 spans 13 amino acids. The CDR3 DNA follows: TGTGCTAGTGGGTCTTCCGGGGGTGTTGAAGCTTTCTTT. Amino acid sequence: CASGSSGGVEAFF.

The chain couples TRBV29-1 to TRBJ1-1, with unresolved D. This CDR3 comprises 11 residues. Per the germline V gene, CDR1 is SQVTM and CDR2 is ANQGSEA. V dropped 6 bases and J dropped 0 bases, with 5 bases sitting between them. CDR3 coding DNA: TGCAGCGTAAGTATGAACACTGAAGCTTTCTTT. The encoded protein is CSVSMNTEAFF. The full variable domain, in which reference TRBV29-1 and TRBJ1-1 provide the parts outside the CDR3, is SAVISQKPSRDICQRGTSLTIQCQVDSQVTMMFWYRQQPGQSLTLIATANQGSEATYESGFVIDKFPISRPNLTFSTLTVSNMSPEDSSIYLCSVSMNTEAFFGQGTRLTVV.